The 23 T cell receptor beta chains given below trace back to one sample, sequenced in a study of blood T cell repertoires in COVID-19. Repertoires were generated with immunoSEQ multiplex PCR, while TCRdb's copy carries only in-frame clones and drops some. The table lists around 620,000 clones, about 87% of them singletons. Sequencing was carried out using peripheral blood. Source of these receptors: a woman younger than 30 with acute or convalescent COVID-19.

This chain links TRBV30 with TRBJ2-7; D might be TRBD2 (6 bases). The germline V gene encodes CDR1 GTSNPN and CDR2 SVGIG (reference sequence). Trimming pared 3 bases from V and 4 bases from J, leaving 10 bases between. The CDR3 is made up of 12 amino acids. This CDR3 reads CAWSDRGYEQYF. DNA for the CDR3: TGTGCCTGGAGCGACCGGGGGTACGAGCAGTACTTC.

The V call is TRBV25-1, the J call TRBJ2-3, with TRBD2 identical over 14 bases. The CDR3 has 18 residues. Losses at the gene ends were 5 bases for V and 0 bases for J; bases not matched to a gene: 7. The germline gives CDR1 MGHDK, CDR2 SYGVNS. CDR3 loop: CASSFMTSGGVSTDTQYF. DNA for the CDR3: TGTGCCAGCAGTTTTATGACTAGCGGGGGGGTTAGCACAGATACGCAGTATTTT.

This chain connects TRBV9 to TRBJ2-2; D is perhaps TRBD1 (5 bases). The CDR3 is 16 residues long. CDR1 is SGDLS and CDR2 is YYNGEE in the germline V gene. V was clipped by 4 bases and J by 1 base, with 14 bases between them. CDR3 in amino acids: CASSPRGRGNTGELFF. CDR3 bases: TGTGCCAGCAGCCCCCGAGGTAGGGGGAACACCGGGGAGCTGTTTTTT.

On this clone itself: The same CDR3 can be traced to other DNA sequences in this sample. The rearrangement uses TRBV19 and TRBJ1-1, with D unclear. This CDR3 spans 15 amino acids. V was trimmed by 3 bases and J by 0 bases, leaving 11 bases between them. CDR1 and CDR2 from the germline V gene are LNHDA and SQIVND (reference sequence). CDR3: CASSIHSGMNTEAFF. CDR3 DNA: TGTGCCAGTAGTATTCATTCGGGAATGAACACTGAAGCTTTCTTT. Drawing the rest from reference TRBV19 and TRBJ1-1, the complete variable domain is DGGITQSPKYLFRKEGQNVTLSCEQNLNHDAMYWYRQDPGQGLRLIYYSQIVNDFQKGDIAEGYSVSREKKESFPLTVTSAQKNPTAFYLCASSIHSGMNTEAFFGQGTRLTVV.

V usage is TRBV6-2 or TRBV6-3 and J usage is TRBJ2-2; 8 positions match TRBD1. Germline CDR1 and CDR2: MNHEY and SVGEGT. Losses at the gene ends were 5 bases for V and 4 bases for J; bases not matched to a gene: 6. The CDR3 spans 15 residues. The CDR3, as DNA: TGTGCCAGCAGTGGACAGGGTCGTGGCACCGGGGAGCTGTTTTTT. It yields the protein CASSGQGRGTGELFF.

On this clone itself: The junction shows a germline mismatch at one end, possibly a read error. The rearrangement joins TRBV7-9 to TRBJ2-1; D might be TRBD2 (6 bases). Looked up from germline, CDR1 is SEHNR and CDR2 is FQNEAQ (reference sequence). CDR3 size: 13 residues. The CDR3 loop reads CASSFSSVDEQFF. CDR3 DNA: TGTGCCAGCAGCTTTTCTAGCGTGGATGAGCAATTCTTC.

The rearrangement links TRBV12-3 or TRBV12-4 to TRBJ1-2, with D perhaps TRBD1 (5 bases). V was clipped by 1 base and J by 6 bases, with 9 bases between them. The CDR3 extends over 13 amino acids. The chain's CDR3 is CASSLVGQNGYTF. The CDR3 DNA sequence: TGTGCCAGCAGTTTAGTGGGGCAAAATGGCTACACCTTC.

This clone turned up a few times. The J gene is TRBJ2-3, the V gene TRBV6-4, with D maybe TRBD2 (6 bases). Trimming removed 6 bases at V and 0 bases at J, with 16 bases between. This CDR3 spans 16 amino acids. CDR1 is MRHNA, CDR2 SNTAGT, per germline. The CDR3 coding sequence is TGTGCCAGCAGCGGGGGTCGGGACGCTAGCACAGATACGCAGTATTTT. This sequence encodes CASSGGRDASTDTQYF.

This sequence joins TRBV9 and TRBJ1-1; TRBD1 aligns across 8 bases. V dropped 3 bases and J dropped 8; count of bases not matched to a gene: 6. Germline V gene data show CDR1 as SGDLS and CDR2 as YYNGEE. This CDR3 contains 13 residues. In DNA form, the CDR3 reads TGTGCCAGCAGCGGCTCGACAGGGGCCGAAGCTTTCTTT. Translated, it gives CASSGSTGAEAFF.

This chain uses TRBV10-3 with TRBJ1-1, with 10 bases aligning to TRBD1. The V gene end was trimmed by 11 bases and the J gene end by 5 bases; junction bases not matched to a gene: 11. This CDR3 comprises 14 residues. From germline, CDR1 is ENHRY and CDR2 SYGVKD. The CDR3 DNA follows: TGTGCCTCGGGACAGGGGTTGGGACGGACTGAAGCTTTCTTT. Translated, it gives CASGQGLGRTEAFF.

V and J are TRBV10-3 and TRBJ1-1; 9 nucleotides align to TRBD1. The V gene end was trimmed by 3 bases and the J gene end by 0 bases; junction bases not matched to a gene: 5. CDR3 size: 16 residues. Germline values: CDR1 ENHRY, CDR2 SYGVKD. The chain's CDR3 is CAISEPGQGLNTEAFF. CDR3 nucleotide sequence: TGTGCCATCAGTGAACCGGGACAGGGATTGAACACTGAAGCTTTCTTT.

This sequence joins TRBV4-1 and TRBJ1-1, with D perhaps matching TRBD1 (6 bases). There are 15 residues in the CDR3. Trimming pared 4 bases from V and 5 bases from J, leaving 17 bases between. CDR1 is MGHRA and CDR2 is YSYEKL in the germline V gene. CDR3 DNA sequence: TGCGCCAGCAGCCTTACAGGGAGTGTAGGAACTGAAGCTTTCTTT. Translating it yields CASSLTGSVGTEAFF.

The chain uses TRBV11-2 and TRBJ1-1, with D tentatively TRBD1 (6 bases). V shed 4 bases and J shed 11 bases, with 17 bases lying between them. This CDR3 region has 13 residues. Germline-derived CDR1 and CDR2 are SGHAT and FQNNGV. The CDR3 spells CASSSGLQGRAFF. In DNA form, the CDR3 reads TGTGCCAGCAGCTCGGGCCTACAGGGAAGGGCTTTCTTT.

This clone came up a few times. The gene calls are TRBV18 and TRBJ1-1; tentatively, D is TRBD1 (6 bases). Trimming took 3 bases from V and 5 from J, leaving 13 bases between them. Germline V gives CDR1 KGHSH, CDR2 LQKENI. The CDR3 covers 14 residues. CDR3 nucleotides: TGTGCCAGCTCACCCGGAACGACAGGAACTGAAGCTTTCTTT. This translates into CASSPGTTGTEAFF.

V usage is TRBV19 and J usage is TRBJ1-2; the D is unclear. This CDR3 has 16 amino acids. Trimming left V 1 base short and J 0 bases short, with 12 bases between. Per germline, CDR1 LNHDA and CDR2 SQIVND (reference sequence). In nucleotides, the CDR3 is TGTGCCAGTAGTATAGTCCCGGTTGAGGCTAACTATGGCTACACCTTC. The encoded protein is CASSIVPVEANYGYTF.

This chain's CDR3 is CAWSDGRAETQYF. The CDR3, as DNA: TGTGCCTGGAGTGATGGCAGGGCAGAGACCCAGTACTTC. V gene TRBV30 combines with J gene TRBJ2-5; possibly TRBD1 for D (5 bases). The CDR3 is made up of 13 amino acids. Trimming cost V 1 base and J 4 bases, with 10 bases left between them. The germline V gene encodes CDR1 GTSNPN and CDR2 SVGIG (reference sequence).

The chain combines TRBV5-6 with TRBJ1-4; 10 bases line up with TRBD1. Germline V gene data show CDR1 as SGHDT and CDR2 as YYEEEE. The CDR3 is 16 residues long. J lost 5 bases, V lost 4 bases, and 8 bases had no gene match. The CDR3 sequence is CASSPWTDRGNEKLFF. DNA of the CDR3: TGTGCCAGCAGCCCTTGGACGGACAGGGGGAATGAAAAACTGTTTTTT.

This rearrangement joins TRBV10-3 to TRBJ1-2; D possibly corresponds to TRBD1 (5 bases). Trimming stripped 3 bases from V and 3 bases from J, with 8 bases between. The CDR3 runs 13 residues. Germline V gives CDR1 ENHRY, CDR2 SYGVKD. Here the CDR3 DNA reads TGTGCCATCAGTGACGGGGGAGACTATGGCTACACCTTC. Amino acid sequence: CAISDGGDYGYTF.

This chain uses TRBV11-2 with TRBJ1-2, with a tentative D call TRBD1 (6 bases). V lost 0 bases and J lost 4, with 15 bases in between. CDR1 and CDR2 (germline): SGHAT, FQNNGV. The CDR3 extends over 16 amino acids. The CDR3 spells CASSLDDPGDGYGYTF. As DNA, the CDR3 is TGTGCCAGCAGCTTAGACGATCCAGGGGACGGCTATGGCTACACCTTC. Full variable domain (missing parts from reference TRBV11-2 and TRBJ1-2): EAGVAQSPRYKIIEKRQSVAFWCNPISGHATLYWYQQILGQGPKLLIQFQNNGVVDDSQLPKDRFSAERLKGVDSTLKIQPAKLEDSAVYLCASSLDDPGDGYGYTFGSGTRLTVV.

This chain connects TRBV19 to TRBJ2-7; D possibly corresponds to TRBD2 (6 bases). Germline V gives CDR1 LNHDA, CDR2 SQIVND (reference sequence). V lost 4 bases and J 2 bases, leaving 18 bases between the germline ends. The CDR3 covers 16 residues. CDR3 loop: CASSTIPGRTTYEQYF. For the CDR3, the DNA is TGTGCCAGTAGTACTATACCGGGACGGACTACCTACGAGCAGTACTTC.

The chain is built from TRBV6-2 or TRBV6-3 and TRBJ2-1, with D uncertain. CDR3 length: 15 amino acids. The germline V gene has CDR1 MNHEY and CDR2 SVGEGT. V gave up 5 bases and J gave up 6 bases, with 17 bases separating them. The CDR3 loop is CASSASKKASNEQFF. The CDR3 region has the DNA TGTGCCAGCAGTGCCTCTAAGAAAGCCTCCAATGAGCAGTTCTTC.

This clone has only one observation. V and J are TRBV7-9 and TRBJ2-2, with D perhaps matching TRBD1 (6 bases). Trimming took off 3 bases at V and 0 bases at J, with 20 bases between the two ends. Germline lookup yields CDR1 SEHNR and CDR2 FQNEAQ (reference sequence). This CDR3 contains 19 residues. The CDR3 nucleotides read TGTGCCAGCAGCTTGACCCTGTGGGGGACAAAAGCGAACACCGGGGAGCTGTTTTTT. It encodes CASSLTLWGTKANTGELFF.

The chain carries TRBV6-5 and TRBJ2-3; D uncertain. The CDR3 sequence is 12 residues long. CDR1 MNHEY and CDR2 SVGAGI come from the germline V gene. V gave up 6 bases and J gave up 1 base, with 5 bases separating them. The CDR3 protein is CASRSGTDTQYF. For the CDR3, the DNA is TGTGCCAGCAGATCGGGCACAGATACGCAGTATTTT.